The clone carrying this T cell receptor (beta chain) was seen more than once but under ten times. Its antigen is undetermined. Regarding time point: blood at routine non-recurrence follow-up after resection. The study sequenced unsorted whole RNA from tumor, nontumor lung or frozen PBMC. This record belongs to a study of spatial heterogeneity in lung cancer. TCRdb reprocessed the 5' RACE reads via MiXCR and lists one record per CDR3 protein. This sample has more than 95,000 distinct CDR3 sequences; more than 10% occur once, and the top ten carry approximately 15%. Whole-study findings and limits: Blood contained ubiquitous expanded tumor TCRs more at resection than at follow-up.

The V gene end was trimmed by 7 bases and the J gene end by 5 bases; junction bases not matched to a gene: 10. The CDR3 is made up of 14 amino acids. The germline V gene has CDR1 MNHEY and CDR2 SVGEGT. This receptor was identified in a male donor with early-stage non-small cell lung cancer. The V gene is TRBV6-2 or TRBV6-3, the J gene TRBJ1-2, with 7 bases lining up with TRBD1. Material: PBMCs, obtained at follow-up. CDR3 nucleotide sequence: TGTGCCAGCACACTAACCGGGACAGAGTATGGCTACACCTTC. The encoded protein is CASTLTGTEYGYTF.